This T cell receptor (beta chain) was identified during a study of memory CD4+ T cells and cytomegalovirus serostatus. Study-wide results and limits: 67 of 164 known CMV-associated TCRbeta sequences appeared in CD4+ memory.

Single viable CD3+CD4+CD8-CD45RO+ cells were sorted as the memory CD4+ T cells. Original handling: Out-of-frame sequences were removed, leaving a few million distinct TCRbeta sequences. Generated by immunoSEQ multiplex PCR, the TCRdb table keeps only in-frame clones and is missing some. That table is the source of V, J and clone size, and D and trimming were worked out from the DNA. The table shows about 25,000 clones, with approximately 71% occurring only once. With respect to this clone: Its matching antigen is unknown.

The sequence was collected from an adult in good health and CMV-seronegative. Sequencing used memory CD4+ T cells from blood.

The CDR3 DNA is TGTGCCAGCAGCATGGCGGGGTCCAACGAGCAGTACTTC. It specifies CASSMAGSNEQYF. V is TRBV5-4 and J is TRBJ2-7; TRBD2 might be the D (6 bases). The V end was cut by 4 bases, the J end by 5 bases, with 13 bases between. The CDR3 has 13 residues. Germline CDR1 is SGHNT and CDR2 is YYREEE (reference sequence).